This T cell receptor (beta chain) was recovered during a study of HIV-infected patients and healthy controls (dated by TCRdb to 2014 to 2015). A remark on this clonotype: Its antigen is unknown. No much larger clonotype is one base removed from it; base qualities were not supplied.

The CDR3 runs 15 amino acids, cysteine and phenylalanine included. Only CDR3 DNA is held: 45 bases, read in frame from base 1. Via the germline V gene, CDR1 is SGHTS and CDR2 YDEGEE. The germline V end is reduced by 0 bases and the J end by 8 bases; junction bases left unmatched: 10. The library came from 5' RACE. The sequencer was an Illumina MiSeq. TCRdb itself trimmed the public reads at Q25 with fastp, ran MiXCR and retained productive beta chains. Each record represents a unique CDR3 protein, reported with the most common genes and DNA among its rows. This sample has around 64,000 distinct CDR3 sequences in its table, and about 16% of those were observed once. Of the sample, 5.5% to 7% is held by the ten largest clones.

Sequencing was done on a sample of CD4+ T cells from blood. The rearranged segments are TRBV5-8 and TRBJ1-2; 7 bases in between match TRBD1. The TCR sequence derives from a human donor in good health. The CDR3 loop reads CASSLGRTGVLGYTF. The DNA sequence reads TGTGCCAGCAGCTTGGGAAGGACAGGCGTTTTGGGCTACACCTTC.